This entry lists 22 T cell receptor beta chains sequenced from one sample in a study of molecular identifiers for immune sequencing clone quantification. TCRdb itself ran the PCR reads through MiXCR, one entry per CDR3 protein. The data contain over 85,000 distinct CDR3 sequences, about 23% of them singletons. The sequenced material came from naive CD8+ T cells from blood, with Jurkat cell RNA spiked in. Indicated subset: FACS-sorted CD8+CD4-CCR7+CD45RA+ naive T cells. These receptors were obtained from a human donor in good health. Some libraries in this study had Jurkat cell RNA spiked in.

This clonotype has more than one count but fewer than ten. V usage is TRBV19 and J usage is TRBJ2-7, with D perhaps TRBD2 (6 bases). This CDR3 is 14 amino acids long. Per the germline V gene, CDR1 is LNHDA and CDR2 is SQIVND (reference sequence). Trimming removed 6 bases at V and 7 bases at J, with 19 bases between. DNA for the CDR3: TGTGCCAGTAGCATTTACACCGGGGGTGGAGAGCAGTACTTC. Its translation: CASSIYTGGGEQYF. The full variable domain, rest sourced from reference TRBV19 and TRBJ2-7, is DGGITQSPKYLFRKEGQNVTLSCEQNLNHDAMYWYRQDPGQGLRLIYYSQIVNDFQKGDIAEGYSVSREKKESFPLTVTSAQKNPTAFYLCASSIYTGGGEQYFGPGTRLTVT.

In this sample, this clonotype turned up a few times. The CDR3 DNA is TGTGCCAGCAGCCTCCCCGCCGAGGGACTTAGCACAGATACGCAGTATTTT. This translates into CASSLPAEGLSTDTQYF. The chain combines TRBV11-3 with TRBJ2-3, with D perhaps matching TRBD2 (6 bases). Germline CDR1 reads SGHNT; CDR2 reads YENEEA. This CDR3 comprises 17 residues. V was pared by 5 bases and J by 0 bases, with 18 bases between.

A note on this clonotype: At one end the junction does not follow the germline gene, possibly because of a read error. CDR3: CASGLGTTAQETQCF. The CDR3, as DNA: TGTGCTAGTGGTTTGGGGACGACAGCCCAAGAGACCCAGTGCTTC. V is TRBV12-5 and J is TRBJ2-5; a weak D match, TRBD1 (5 bases). CDR1 and CDR2 (germline): LGHNT, FRNRAP. The CDR3 has 15 amino acids. The variable domain in full, completed from reference TRBV12-5 and TRBJ2-5, reads DARVTQTPRHKVTEMGQEVTMRCQPILGHNTVFWYRQTMMQGLELLAYFRNRAPLDDSGMPKDRFSAEMPDATLATLKIQPSEPRDSAVYFCASGLGTTAQETQCFGPGTRLLVL.

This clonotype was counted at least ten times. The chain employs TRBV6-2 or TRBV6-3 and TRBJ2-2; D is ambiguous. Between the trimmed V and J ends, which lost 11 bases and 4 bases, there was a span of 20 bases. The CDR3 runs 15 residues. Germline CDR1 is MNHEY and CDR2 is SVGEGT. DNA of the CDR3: TGTGCCGCCTCTCCCTGGGTTCCCCCCACCGGGGAGCTGTTTTTT. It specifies CAASPWVPPTGELFF.

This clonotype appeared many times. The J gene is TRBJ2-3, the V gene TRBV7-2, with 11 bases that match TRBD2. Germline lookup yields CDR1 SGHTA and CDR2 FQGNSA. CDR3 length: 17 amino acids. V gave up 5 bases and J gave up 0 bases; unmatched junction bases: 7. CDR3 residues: CASSTRLAGLSTDTQYF. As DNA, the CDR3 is TGTGCCAGCAGCACGAGACTAGCGGGACTTAGCACAGATACGCAGTATTTT.

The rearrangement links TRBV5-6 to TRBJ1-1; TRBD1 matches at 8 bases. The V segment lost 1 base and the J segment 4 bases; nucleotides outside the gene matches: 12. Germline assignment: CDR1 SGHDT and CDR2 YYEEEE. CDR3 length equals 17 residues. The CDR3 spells CASSLLTGGVGSTEAFF. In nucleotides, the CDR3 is TGTGCCAGCAGCTTGTTAACAGGGGGAGTAGGGAGCACTGAAGCTTTCTTT.

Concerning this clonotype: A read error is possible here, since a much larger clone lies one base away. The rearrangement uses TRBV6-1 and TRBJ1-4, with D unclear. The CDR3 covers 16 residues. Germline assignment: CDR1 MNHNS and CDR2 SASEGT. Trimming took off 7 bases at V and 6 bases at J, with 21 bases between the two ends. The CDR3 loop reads CASTQTPAATDEKLFF. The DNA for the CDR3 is TGTGCCAGCACCCAAACCCCGGCAGCGACTGATGAAAAACTGTTTTTT.

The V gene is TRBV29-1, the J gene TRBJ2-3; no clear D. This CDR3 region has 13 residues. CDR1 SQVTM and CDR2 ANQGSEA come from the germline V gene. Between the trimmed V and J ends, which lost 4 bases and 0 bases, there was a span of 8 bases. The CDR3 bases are TGCAGCGTTGCGGAGATTAGCACAGATACGCAGTATTTT. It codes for CSVAEISTDTQYF.

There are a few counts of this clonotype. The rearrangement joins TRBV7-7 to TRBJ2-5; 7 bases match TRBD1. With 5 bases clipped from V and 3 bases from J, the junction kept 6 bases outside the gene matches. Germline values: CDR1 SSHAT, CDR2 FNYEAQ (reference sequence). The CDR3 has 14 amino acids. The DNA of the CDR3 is TGTGCCAGCAGCATTAACAGGGGAGAAGAGACCCAGTACTTC. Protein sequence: CASSINRGEETQYF.

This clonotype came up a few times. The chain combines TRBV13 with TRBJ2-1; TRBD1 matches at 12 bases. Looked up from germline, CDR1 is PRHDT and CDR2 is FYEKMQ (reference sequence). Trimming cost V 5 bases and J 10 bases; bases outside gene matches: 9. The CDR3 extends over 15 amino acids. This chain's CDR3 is CASSPRDRGPEEQFF. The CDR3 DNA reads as TGTGCCAGCAGCCCCCGGGACAGGGGGCCCGAGGAGCAGTTCTTC.

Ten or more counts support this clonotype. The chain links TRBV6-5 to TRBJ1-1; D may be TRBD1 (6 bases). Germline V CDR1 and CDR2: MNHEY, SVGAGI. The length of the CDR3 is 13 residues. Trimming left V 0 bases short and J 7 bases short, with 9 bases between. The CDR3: CASSYSSRGEAFF. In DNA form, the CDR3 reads TGTGCCAGCAGTTACTCGAGCAGGGGTGAAGCTTTCTTT.

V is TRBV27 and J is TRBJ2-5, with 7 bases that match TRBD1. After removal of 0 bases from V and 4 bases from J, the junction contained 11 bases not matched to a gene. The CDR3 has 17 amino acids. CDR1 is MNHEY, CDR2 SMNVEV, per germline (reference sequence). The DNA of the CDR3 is TGTGCCAGCAGTTTATCTAGGGGGCCGTATTACCGAGAGACCCAGTACTTC. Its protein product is CASSLSRGPYYRETQYF.

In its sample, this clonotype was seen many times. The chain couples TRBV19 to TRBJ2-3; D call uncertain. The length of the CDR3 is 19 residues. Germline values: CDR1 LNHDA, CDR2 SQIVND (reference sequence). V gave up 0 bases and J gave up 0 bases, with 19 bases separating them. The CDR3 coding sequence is TGTGCCAGTAGTATAGAACCACACCGAGACGTCCCAAGCACAGATACGCAGTATTTT. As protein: CASSIEPHRDVPSTDTQYF. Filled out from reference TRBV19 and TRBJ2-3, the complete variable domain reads DGGITQSPKYLFRKEGQNVTLSCEQNLNHDAMYWYRQDPGQGLRLIYYSQIVNDFQKGDIAEGYSVSREKKESFPLTVTSAQKNPTAFYLCASSIEPHRDVPSTDTQYFGPGTRLTVL.

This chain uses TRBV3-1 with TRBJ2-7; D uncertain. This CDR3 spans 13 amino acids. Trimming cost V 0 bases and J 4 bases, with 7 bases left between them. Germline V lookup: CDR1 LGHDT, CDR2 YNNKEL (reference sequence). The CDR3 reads CASSQEERYEQYF. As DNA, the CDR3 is TGTGCCAGCAGCCAAGAAGAGCGTTACGAGCAGTACTTC.

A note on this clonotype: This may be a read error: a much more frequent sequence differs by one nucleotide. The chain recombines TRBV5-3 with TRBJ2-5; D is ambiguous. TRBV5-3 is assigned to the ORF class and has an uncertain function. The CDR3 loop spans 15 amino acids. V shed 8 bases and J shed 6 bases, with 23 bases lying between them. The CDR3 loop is CASSVLSTERKTQYF. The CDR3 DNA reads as TGTGCCAGCAGCGTCCTCTCCACAGAGAGAAAGACCCAGTACTTC.

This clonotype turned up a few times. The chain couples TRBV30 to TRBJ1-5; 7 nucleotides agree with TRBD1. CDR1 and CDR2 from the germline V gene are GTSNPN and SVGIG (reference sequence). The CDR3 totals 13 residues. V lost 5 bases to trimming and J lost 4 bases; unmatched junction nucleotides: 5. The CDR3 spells CAWREQGNQPQHF. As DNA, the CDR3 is TGTGCCTGGCGTGAACAGGGGAATCAGCCCCAGCATTTT.

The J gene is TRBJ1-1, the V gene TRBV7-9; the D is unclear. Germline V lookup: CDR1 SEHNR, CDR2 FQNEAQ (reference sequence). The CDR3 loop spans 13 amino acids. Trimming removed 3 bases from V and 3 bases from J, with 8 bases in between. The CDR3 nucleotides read TGTGCCAGCAGCTTCCCGGGAGACACTGAAGCTTTCTTT. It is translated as CASSFPGDTEAFF. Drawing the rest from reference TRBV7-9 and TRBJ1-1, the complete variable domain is DTGVSQNPRHKITKRGQNVTFRCDPISEHNRLYWYRQTLGQGPEFLTYFQNEAQLEKSRLLSDRFSAERPKGSFSTLEIQRTEQGDSAMYLCASSFPGDTEAFFGQGTRLTVV.

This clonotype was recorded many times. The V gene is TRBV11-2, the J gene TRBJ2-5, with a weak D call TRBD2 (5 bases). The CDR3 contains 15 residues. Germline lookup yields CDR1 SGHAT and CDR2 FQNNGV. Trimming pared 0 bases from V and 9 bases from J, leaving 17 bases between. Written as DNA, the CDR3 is TGTGCCAGCAGCTTAGAGCGCCAGCGGCCGGCGGCCCAGTACTTC. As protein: CASSLERQRPAAQYF.

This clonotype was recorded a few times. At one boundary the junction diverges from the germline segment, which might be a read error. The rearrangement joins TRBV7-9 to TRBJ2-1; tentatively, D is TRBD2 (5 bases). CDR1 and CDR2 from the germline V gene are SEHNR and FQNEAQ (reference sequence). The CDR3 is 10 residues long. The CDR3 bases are TGTGCCACCGCGGGCAATGGGCAGTTCTTC. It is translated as CATAGNGQFF.

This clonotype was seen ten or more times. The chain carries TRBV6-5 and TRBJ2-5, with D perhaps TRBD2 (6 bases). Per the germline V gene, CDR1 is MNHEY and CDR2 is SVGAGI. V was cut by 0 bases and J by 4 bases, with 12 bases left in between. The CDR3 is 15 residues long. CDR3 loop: CASSYSGDGGETQYF. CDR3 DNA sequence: TGTGCCAGCAGTTACTCCGGGGACGGGGGAGAGACCCAGTACTTC.

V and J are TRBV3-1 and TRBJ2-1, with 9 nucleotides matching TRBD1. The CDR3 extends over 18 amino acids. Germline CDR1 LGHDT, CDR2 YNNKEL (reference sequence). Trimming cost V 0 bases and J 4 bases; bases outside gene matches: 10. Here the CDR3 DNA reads TGTGCCAGCAGCCAAGATCTTTTAGGGACAGGGAAGTACAATGAGCAGTTCTTC. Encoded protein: CASSQDLLGTGKYNEQFF.

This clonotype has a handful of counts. CDR3 sequence: CASSEAGVRDRQETQYF. DNA for the CDR3: TGTGCCAGCAGTGAAGCGGGGGTCCGGGACAGACAAGAGACCCAGTACTTC. The chain is built from TRBV2 and TRBJ2-5; 7 nucleotides line up with TRBD1. The trim removed 0 bases at V and 2 bases at J, leaving 9 bases unmatched. Germline V CDR1 and CDR2: SNHLY, FYNNEI. The CDR3 spans 17 residues.